These 19 T cell receptor beta chains were all obtained from the same sample, sequenced in a study of blood T cell repertoires in COVID-19. Assay used: immunoSEQ multiplex PCR; TCRdb lists only in-frame clones, some missing. The sample includes about 340,000 clones, around 86% of them seen just once. The specimen sequenced was peripheral blood. Source of these receptors: a woman aged 50 to 60 with COVID-19, enrolled during active disease.

This rearrangement joins TRBV5-4 to TRBJ2-2; TRBD1 might be the D (5 bases). V shed 5 bases and J shed 7 bases, with 15 bases lying between them. This CDR3 spans 14 amino acids. Germline CDR1 and CDR2: SGHNT and YYREEE (reference sequence). CDR3 sequence reads: CASSKTQGYGELFF. In DNA, the CDR3 is TGTGCCAGCAGTAAAACTCAGGGTTACGGGGAGCTGTTTTTT. The whole variable domain, remainder taken from reference TRBV5-4 and TRBJ2-2, is ETGVTQSPTHLIKTRGQQVTLRCSSQSGHNTVSWYQQALGQGPQFIFQYYREEENGRGNFPPRFSGLQFPNYSSELNVNALELDDSALYLCASSKTQGYGELFFGEGSRLTVL.

By share, this clone counts as medium-sized. Here the CDR3 reads CASSDGATRTDTQYF. The CDR3, as DNA: TGTGCCAGCAGTGATGGGGCCACCCGCACAGATACGCAGTATTTT. The chain couples TRBV6-1 to TRBJ2-3; tentatively, D is TRBD1 (5 bases). The germline V and J ends were trimmed by 3 bases and 1 base, with 11 bases remaining between them. The CDR3 runs 15 residues. Germline V gene lookup returns CDR1 MNHNS and CDR2 SASEGT.

The rearrangement links TRBV7-2 to TRBJ2-1; 8 bases align to TRBD2. V trimming: 5 bases; J trimming: 2 bases; junction bases outside the gene matches: 5. The V gene's germline CDR1 is SGHTA and CDR2 FQGNSA. The CDR3 is made up of 15 amino acids. Here the CDR3 DNA reads TGTGCCAGCAGCGGTCCGGGGGGGGCCTACAATGAGCAGTTCTTC. It specifies CASSGPGGAYNEQFF.

The chain carries TRBV14 and TRBJ1-1, with a possible D match to TRBD1 (6 bases). V gave up 0 bases and J gave up 4 bases, with 18 bases separating them. The CDR3 is made up of 17 amino acids. CDR1 and CDR2 from the germline V gene are SGHDN and FVKESK. The DNA of the CDR3 is TGTGCCAGCAGCCAAGAAACTCGACAGGCATATTTCACTGAAGCTTTCTTT. Its translation is CASSQETRQAYFTEAFF.

The CDR3 region is CSVKSAIGYNEQFF. The CDR3 coding sequence is TGCAGCGTTAAGAGCGCCATCGGTTACAATGAGCAGTTCTTC. This chain uses TRBV29-1 with TRBJ2-1; D ambiguous. V was clipped by 5 bases and J by 4 bases, with 15 bases between them. Per the germline V gene, CDR1 is SQVTM and CDR2 is ANQGSEA. The CDR3 covers 14 residues.

This clone has a single count. V and J are TRBV7-3 and TRBJ2-2; the D is unclear. Germline V gives CDR1 SGHTA, CDR2 FQGTGA. Trimming took 3 bases from V and 1 from J, leaving 12 bases between them. CDR3 size: 16 residues. As DNA, the CDR3 is TGTGCCAGCAGCTTTAACAGCCCCGGGAACACCGGGGAGCTGTTTTTT. Translation: CASSFNSPGNTGELFF.

The V call is TRBV11-2, the J call TRBJ2-2; D is perhaps TRBD1 (6 bases). CDR1 and CDR2 (germline): SGHAT, FQNNGV. This CDR3 is 14 amino acids long. The V end lost 8 bases, the J end lost 6 bases, and 16 bases lay between the germline ends. CDR3 in amino acids: CASGQGRVSGELFF. In DNA, the CDR3 is TGTGCCAGCGGCCAGGGGCGGGTATCCGGGGAGCTGTTTTTT.

This chain joins TRBV7-3 and TRBJ2-7; 11 positions agree with TRBD1. This CDR3 region has 15 residues. Germline CDR1 and CDR2: SGHTA and FQGTGA. J was trimmed by 5 bases and V by 4 bases; bases with no gene match: 7. As DNA, the CDR3 is TGTGCCAGCAGCTCTACCGGGACAGGGGGGGACGAGCAGTACTTC. Its translation: CASSSTGTGGDEQYF.

The gene calls are TRBV27 and TRBJ1-5; tentatively, D is TRBD1 (6 bases). With 5 bases removed from V and 2 bases from J, the gap between germline ends came to 13 bases. Germline CDR1 reads MNHEY; CDR2 reads SMNVEV (reference sequence). The CDR3 loop spans 15 amino acids. The CDR3 is CASSIYSGGNQPQHF. The DNA of the CDR3 is TGTGCCAGCAGTATATACTCAGGGGGCAATCAGCCCCAGCATTTT.

The chain carries TRBV13 and TRBJ2-3; TRBD2 might be the D (5 bases). The CDR3 contains 17 residues. V lost 5 bases to trimming and J lost 1 base, with 19 bases between them. The germline gives CDR1 PRHDT, CDR2 FYEKMQ (reference sequence). DNA of the CDR3: TGTGCCAGCAGCCGCCCGGGAAATAGGGCACGCACAGATACGCAGTATTTT. Residues: CASSRPGNRARTDTQYF. Full variable domain (missing parts from reference TRBV13 and TRBJ2-3): AAGVIQSPRHLIKEKRETATLKCYPIPRHDTVYWYQQGPGQDPQFLISFYEKMQSDKGSIPDRFSAQQFSDYHSELNMSSLELGDSALYFCASSRPGNRARTDTQYFGPGTRLTVL.

The chain recombines TRBV19 with TRBJ2-1; TRBD2 aligns across 9 bases. Trimming took 1 base from V and 6 from J; bases not matched to a gene: 1. The CDR3 consists of 14 residues. The germline V gene has CDR1 LNHDA and CDR2 SQIVND (reference sequence). CDR3 protein: CASSIVSGGNEQFF. The CDR3 DNA follows: TGTGCCAGTAGTATAGTTAGCGGGGGCAATGAGCAGTTCTTC.

The V and J genes are TRBV3-1 (or the pseudogene TRBV3-2) and TRBJ2-1; 7 bases map to TRBD1. Germline V gene sequence: CDR1 LGHDT, CDR2 YNNKEL (reference sequence). With V trimmed by 5 bases and J by 14 bases, 15 bases remained unmatched. This CDR3 region has 14 residues. CDR3 sequence (DNA): TGTGCCAGCAGCTACCGCAGGGGGTCCGGATTGGAGTTCTTC. Amino acids: CASSYRRGSGLEFF.

The V and J genes are TRBV5-4 and TRBJ1-5; TRBD1 is a possible D gene (5 bases). The germline V gene has CDR1 SGHNT and CDR2 YYREEE (reference sequence). V was pared by 0 bases and J by 5 bases, with 9 bases between. The CDR3 is 14 amino acids. The CDR3 sequence: CASSLAGGDQPQHF. The CDR3 nucleotides read TGTGCCAGCAGCTTGGCCGGGGGTGATCAGCCCCAGCATTTT.

V is TRBV7-9 and J is TRBJ1-4; tentative D call: TRBD1 (6 bases). The V gene lost 4 bases and the J gene lost 0 bases, with 18 bases spanning the gap. The CDR3 loop spans 18 amino acids. Germline loops: CDR1 SEHNR, CDR2 FQNEAQ (reference sequence). CDR3 loop: CASSSLGWDIATNEKLFF. For the CDR3, the DNA is TGTGCCAGCAGCTCACTAGGGTGGGACATTGCAACTAATGAAAAACTGTTTTTT.

This chain uses TRBV30 with TRBJ1-3; 7 nucleotides agree with TRBD1. Germline CDR1 GTSNPN, CDR2 SVGIG (reference sequence). After removal of 5 bases from V and 1 base from J, the junction contained 8 bases not matched to a gene. This CDR3 has 15 residues. The CDR3 region is CAWSPGTASGNTIYF. The CDR3 nucleotides read TGTGCCTGGTCACCCGGGACAGCATCTGGAAACACCATATATTTT.

The chain joins TRBV6-6 to TRBJ2-7, with D possibly being TRBD1 (6 bases). With 4 bases removed from V and 0 bases from J, the gap between germline ends came to 10 bases. The CDR3 sequence is 14 residues long. Germline CDR1 and CDR2: MNHNY and SVGAGI (reference sequence). The CDR3 DNA reads TGTGCCAGCAGTTTATGGGACATCTCCTACGAGCAGTACTTC. Translated, it gives CASSLWDISYEQYF.

This chain uses TRBV7-9 with TRBJ2-7; maybe TRBD2 (5 bases). V lost 8 bases and J lost 3, with 23 bases in between. CDR1 and CDR2 (germline): SEHNR, FQNEAQ (reference sequence). The CDR3 has 16 amino acids. The CDR3 protein is CASLPVARTGNYEQYF. CDR3 nucleotides: TGTGCCAGCCTCCCGGTGGCGCGGACCGGGAACTACGAGCAGTACTTC.

The V call is TRBV6-5, the J call TRBJ1-2, with 9 positions matching TRBD1. From germline, CDR1 is MNHEY and CDR2 SVGAGI. This CDR3 has 15 residues. Trimming cost V 0 bases and J 5 bases; bases outside gene matches: 4. This chain's CDR3 is CASSYSGTGTYGYTF. The CDR3 region has the DNA TGTGCCAGCAGTTACTCAGGGACAGGGACGTATGGCTACACCTTC.

The rearrangement uses TRBV7-2 and TRBJ1-4, with 11 nucleotides matching TRBD1. This CDR3 has 16 residues. Trimming at V came to 4 bases and at J to 4 bases, leaving 5 bases not matched to a gene. Germline assignment: CDR1 SGHTA and CDR2 FQGNSA. In DNA, the CDR3 is TGTGCCAGCAGCTCGGGACAGGGGGGATATAATGAAAAACTGTTTTTT. It translates to CASSSGQGGYNEKLFF.